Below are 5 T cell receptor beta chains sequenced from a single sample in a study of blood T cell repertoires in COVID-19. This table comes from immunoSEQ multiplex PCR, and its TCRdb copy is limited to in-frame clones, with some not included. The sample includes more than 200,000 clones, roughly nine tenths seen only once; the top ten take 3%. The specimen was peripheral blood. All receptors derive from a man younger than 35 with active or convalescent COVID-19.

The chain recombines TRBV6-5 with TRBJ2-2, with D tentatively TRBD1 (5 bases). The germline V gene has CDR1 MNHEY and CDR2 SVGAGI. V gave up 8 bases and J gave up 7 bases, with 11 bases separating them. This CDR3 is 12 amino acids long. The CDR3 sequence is CASHSGLGELFF. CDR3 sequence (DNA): TGTGCCAGCCATTCAGGGCTCGGGGAGCTGTTTTTT.

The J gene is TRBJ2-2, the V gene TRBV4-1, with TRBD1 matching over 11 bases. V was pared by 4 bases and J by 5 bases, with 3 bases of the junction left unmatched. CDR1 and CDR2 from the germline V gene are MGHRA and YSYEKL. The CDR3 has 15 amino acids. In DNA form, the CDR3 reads TGCGCCAGCAGCCCCCGGGACAGGGGGACCGGGGAGCTGTTTTTT. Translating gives CASSPRDRGTGELFF.

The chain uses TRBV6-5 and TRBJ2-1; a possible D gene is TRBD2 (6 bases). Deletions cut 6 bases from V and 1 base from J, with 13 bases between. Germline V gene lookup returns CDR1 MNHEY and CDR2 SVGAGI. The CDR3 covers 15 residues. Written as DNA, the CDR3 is TGTGCCAGCAGGATCACGGGACTTTCCTACAATGAGCAGTTCTTC. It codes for CASRITGLSYNEQFF.

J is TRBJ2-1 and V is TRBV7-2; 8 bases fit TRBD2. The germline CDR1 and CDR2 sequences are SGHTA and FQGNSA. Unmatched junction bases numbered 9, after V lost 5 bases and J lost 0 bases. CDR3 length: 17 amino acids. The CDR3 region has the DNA TGTGCCAGCAGCCGGAGGTGGAGCGGGAGCTCCTACAATGAGCAGTTCTTC. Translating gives CASSRRWSGSSYNEQFF.

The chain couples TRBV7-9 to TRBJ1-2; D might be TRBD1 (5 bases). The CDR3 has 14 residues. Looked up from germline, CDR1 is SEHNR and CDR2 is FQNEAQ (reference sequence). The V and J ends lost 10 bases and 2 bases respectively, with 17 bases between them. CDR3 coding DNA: TGTGCCACCGCCTCCATGGGGCCCAACTATGGCTACACCTTC. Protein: CATASMGPNYGYTF.